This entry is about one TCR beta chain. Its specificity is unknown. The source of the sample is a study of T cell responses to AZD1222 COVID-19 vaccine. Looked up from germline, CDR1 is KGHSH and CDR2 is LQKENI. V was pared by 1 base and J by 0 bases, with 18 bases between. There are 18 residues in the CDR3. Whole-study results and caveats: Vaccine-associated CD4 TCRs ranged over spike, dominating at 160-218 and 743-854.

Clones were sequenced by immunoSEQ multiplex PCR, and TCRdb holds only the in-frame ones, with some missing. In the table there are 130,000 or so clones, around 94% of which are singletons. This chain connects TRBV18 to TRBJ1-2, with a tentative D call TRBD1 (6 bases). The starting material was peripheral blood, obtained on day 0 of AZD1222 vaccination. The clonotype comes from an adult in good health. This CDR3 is CASSPRKGGGTSNYGYTF. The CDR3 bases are TGTGCCAGCTCACCACGAAAAGGAGGGGGGACCTCTAACTATGGCTACACCTTC.